These 10 T cell receptor beta chains were all obtained from the same sample, sequenced in a study of prognosis after radiotherapy for stage I lung cancer. Starting from genomic DNA, TCR beta CDR3 was amplified through two-round multiplex PCR. During first-round PCR, primers specific to each TRBV and TRBJ gene were used. In TCRdb, the multiplex PCR reads were re-called with MiXCR into one record per CDR3 protein. The sample lists approximately 51,000 distinct CDR3 sequences; 30% to 35% were seen once. Specimen: PBMCs, collected before or after stereotactic body radiation therapy (not recorded which). The receptors shown here come from a donor of 50 years or more with non-small cell lung cancer.

The chain employs TRBV28 and TRBJ2-5; weak D call: TRBD1 (5 bases). CDR1 and CDR2 (germline): MDHEN, SYDVKM. This CDR3 region has 15 residues. Deletions cut 4 bases from V and 4 bases from J, with 16 bases between. The CDR3 DNA sequence: TGTGCCAGCAGTTCCCCCAACATTCAGGGAGAGACCCAGTACTTC. Encoded protein: CASSSPNIQGETQYF.

This clonotype was seen at least ten times. The chain is built from TRBV28 and TRBJ2-7; TRBD2 might be the D (5 bases). From germline, CDR1 is MDHEN and CDR2 SYDVKM. The V gene lost 5 bases and the J gene lost 1 base, with 12 bases spanning the gap. This CDR3 has 14 residues. The CDR3 is CASSKDLLSYEQYF. The CDR3 nucleotides read TGTGCCAGCAGTAAGGACTTGCTATCCTACGAGCAGTACTTC.

This clonotype was counted ten times or more. The V gene is TRBV11-3, the J gene TRBJ2-3; maybe TRBD1 (6 bases). This CDR3 has 15 amino acids. With 5 bases removed from V and 2 bases from J, the gap between germline ends came to 14 bases. CDR1 is SGHNT, CDR2 YENEEA, per germline. The CDR3 DNA reads TGTGCCAGCAGCCCCAACAGGGCCCCCACAGATACGCAGTATTTT. As protein: CASSPNRAPTDTQYF.

About this clonotype itself: Germline is not matched at one junction end, which may reflect a read error. The chain carries TRBV6-2 or TRBV6-3 and TRBJ2-3; D unresolved. The CDR3 has 18 amino acids. Germline CDR1 is MNHEY and CDR2 is SVGEGT. The CDR3 spells CASSTHPRYFSLTYTQYF. Written as DNA, the CDR3 is TGTGCCAGCAGTACCCATCCCCGGTATTTTTCCCTCACATATACGCAGTATTTT.

This clonotype was counted many times. V usage is TRBV5-1 and J usage is TRBJ2-7, with 9 bases lining up with TRBD2. Germline loops: CDR1 SGHRS, CDR2 YFSETQ. Trimming removed 2 bases from V and 7 bases from J; junction bases left unmatched: 7. The CDR3 has 14 amino acids. CDR3 amino acids: CASSLQQGLAEQYF. CDR3 coding DNA: TGCGCCAGCAGCTTACAACAGGGACTAGCAGAGCAGTACTTC.

About this clonotype: The likely explanation is a read error, given a far larger clone one base away. This rearrangement joins TRBV5-1 to TRBJ2-1; D is undetermined. V shed 4 bases and J shed 12 bases, with 17 bases lying between them. CDR1 is SGHRS and CDR2 is YFSETQ in the germline V gene. The CDR3 sequence is 13 residues long. The CDR3 DNA follows: TGCGCCAGCAGCCAGGAAAGGTCCTTTTGGCAGTTCTTC. Translating it yields CASSQERSFWQFF.

The rearrangement joins TRBV7-8 to TRBJ2-7; TRBD2 agrees at 10 bases. The junction had 5 bases not matched to a gene; V was cut back by 4 bases and J by 5 bases. The CDR3 has 14 amino acids. Germline V CDR1 and CDR2: SGHVS, FQNEAQ. Here the CDR3 reads CASSSLAGDDEQYF. The CDR3 coding sequence is TGTGCCAGCAGCTCGCTAGCGGGAGACGACGAGCAGTACTTC.

At least ten counts were recorded for this clonotype. This chain connects TRBV15 to TRBJ1-4; unclear D gene. CDR3 length equals 15 residues. In germline, CDR1 is LNHNV, CDR2 YYDKDF (reference sequence). The V end was cut by 5 bases, the J end by 3 bases, with 13 bases between. In DNA, the CDR3 is TGTGCCACCAGCTTCAGGTCGGGAGCTAATGAAAAACTGTTTTTT. Residues: CATSFRSGANEKLFF.

The J gene is TRBJ1-1, the V gene TRBV5-5; the D gene is possibly TRBD1 (6 bases). Per the germline V gene, CDR1 is SGHKS and CDR2 is YYEKEE (reference sequence). CDR3 length: 15 amino acids. Trimming shortened V by 3 bases and J by 5 bases, and 17 bases separated the two germline ends. The CDR3 DNA reads TGTGCCAGCAGCTCCTCTGGGGGGGCTTGTACTGAAGCTTTCTTT. This sequence encodes CASSSSGGACTEAFF.

The chain couples TRBV15 to TRBJ2-2; D is uncertain. The CDR3 extends over 15 amino acids. Germline lookup yields CDR1 LNHNV and CDR2 YYDKDF (reference sequence). V lost 4 bases and J 3 bases, leaving 12 bases between the germline ends. The CDR3 region is CATSKTACDTGELFF. CDR3 bases: TGTGCCACCAGCAAAACCGCTTGTGACACCGGGGAGCTGTTTTTT.